This T cell receptor (beta chain) was observed in a study of identical twins. This clonotype showed up many times. The antigen remains undetermined. Findings and limits, study-wide: Conclusions leaned on cross-sectional statistical analysis and did not track the same donors over time.

MiXCR, run by TCRdb on the 5' RACE reads, gives a single entry per CDR3 protein. The repertoire has roughly 350,000 distinct CDR3 sequences, 9% to 10% of them found once; the top ten carry roughly 8.9%. V was pared by 4 bases and J by 6 bases, with 13 bases between. CDR3 length: 14 amino acids. This rearrangement joins TRBV12-3 or TRBV12-4 to TRBJ2-1; D is perhaps TRBD1 (7 bases). The sequenced material came from naive T cells sorted from blood. The sequence was obtained from a woman in her forties or fifties in good health. CDR3 bases: TGTGCCAGCAGTTGGGGTCAGGGGGGCAATGAGCAGTTCTTC. This gives the protein CASSWGQGGNEQFF.